This T cell receptor beta chain was retrieved from a study of blood T cell repertoires in COVID-19. This CDR3 is 15 amino acids long. The germline gives CDR1 LGHDT, CDR2 YNNKEL (reference sequence). The V and J ends lost 3 bases and 1 base respectively, with 12 bases between them. The protocol was immunoSEQ multiplex PCR, while the TCRdb copy is restricted to in-frame clones and leaves out a portion. The data contain hundreds of thousands of clones, nearly 90% of them singletons. The chain employs TRBV3-1 (or the pseudogene TRBV3-2) and TRBJ1-1, with D uncertain. The specimen was peripheral blood. This TCR came from a woman aged 40 to 50 with COVID-19, enrolled during active disease. In DNA, the CDR3 is TGTGCCAGCAGCCATTATCAGGCGGGGAACACTGAAGCTTTCTTT. Translating it yields CASSHYQAGNTEAFF.